These 13 T cell receptor beta chains were sequenced from one sample in a study of shared clonotypes between healthy human individuals. The naive CD8 subset, CD45RO-negative cells positively selected for CCR7, excluded terminally differentiated effector memory CD45RA+ cells. Sequenced by immunoSEQ multiplex PCR; TCRdb stores in-frame clones only, minus some. The sample records 2 million or so clones, around 96% being singletons. The sample taken for sequencing was naive CD8+ T cells sorted from blood. The receptors were gathered from a man aged 18 to 29 in good health.

The chain uses TRBV4-3 and TRBJ2-7; D is unclear. CDR1 is LGHNA, CDR2 YSLEER, per germline. CDR3 length: 13 residues. V lost 2 bases and J lost 4, with 9 bases in between. CDR3 protein: CASSQSESYEQYF. The DNA for the CDR3 is TGCGCCAGCAGCCAAAGTGAAAGTTACGAGCAGTACTTC.

V and J are TRBV7-9 and TRBJ2-7; TRBD2 matches 9 bases. The length of the CDR3 is 15 residues. The V gene's germline CDR1 is SEHNR and CDR2 FQNEAQ (reference sequence). Germline trimming cut 4 bases from V and 2 bases from J; bases unmatched to any gene: 6. DNA for the CDR3: TGTGCCAGCAGCTACCGGGAGCGGGGGGCCTACGAGCAGTACTTC. This encodes CASSYRERGAYEQYF.

The chain employs TRBV28 and TRBJ2-5; 12 bases align to TRBD1. Trimming cost V 8 bases and J 4 bases; bases outside gene matches: 2. CDR3 length: 13 residues. Per germline, CDR1 MDHEN and CDR2 SYDVKM. The CDR3 reads CASGTGGGETQYF. In DNA, the CDR3 is TGTGCCAGCGGGACAGGGGGCGGAGAGACCCAGTACTTC. Supplemented by reference TRBV28 and TRBJ2-5, the full variable domain reads DVKVTQSSRYLVKRTGEKVFLECVQDMDHENMFWYRQDPGLGLRLIYFSYDVKMKEKGDIPEGYSVSREKKERFSLILESASTNQTSMYLCASGTGGGETQYFGPGTRLLVL.

The V gene is TRBV30, the J gene TRBJ2-7; D remains ambiguous. This CDR3 has 13 residues. The germline CDR1 and CDR2 sequences are GTSNPN and SVGIG (reference sequence). Between the trimmed V and J ends, which lost 4 bases and 5 bases, there was a span of 15 bases. Written as DNA, the CDR3 is TGTGCCTGGACGTCGCAGGCTCCCGACGAGCAGTACTTC. Amino acids: CAWTSQAPDEQYF.

The chain carries TRBV9 and TRBJ1-6, with 11 nucleotides matching TRBD1. Germline CDR1 SGDLS, CDR2 YYNGEE. The trim removed 0 bases at V and 9 bases at J, leaving 2 bases unmatched. The CDR3 sequence is 15 residues long. For the CDR3, the DNA is TGTGCCAGCAGCGTAGCTGGGACAGGGGGTTCACCCCTCCACTTT. Encoded protein: CASSVAGTGGSPLHF.

The chain employs TRBV2 and TRBJ1-5; unclear D gene. CDR1 and CDR2 from the germline V gene are SNHLY and FYNNEI. V lost 5 bases to trimming and J lost 0 bases, with 8 bases between them. The CDR3 loop spans 14 amino acids. The CDR3 nucleotides are TGTGCCAGCAGTAGCAGAGCTAGCAATCAGCCCCAGCATTTT. Its protein is CASSSRASNQPQHF.

V and J are TRBV27 and TRBJ2-1; 14 bases match TRBD2. Germline CDR1 and CDR2: MNHEY and SMNVEV (reference sequence). The V gene end was trimmed by 6 bases and the J gene end by 7 bases; junction bases not matched to a gene: 2. There are 14 residues in the CDR3. The CDR3 DNA sequence: TGTGCCAGCAGCGGACTAGCGGGAGGAAATGAGCAGTTCTTC. Protein sequence: CASSGLAGGNEQFF.

This chain links TRBV5-6 with TRBJ1-2, with 7 positions matching TRBD1. The CDR3 loop spans 15 amino acids. CDR1 is SGHDT, CDR2 YYEEEE, per germline. The junction had 10 bases not matched to a gene; V was cut back by 2 bases and J by 6 bases. CDR3 in DNA: TGTGCCAGCAGCTTACAAGGGGGCGCCTACAATGGCTACACCTTC. As protein: CASSLQGGAYNGYTF.

The chain links TRBV5-6 to TRBJ2-7; D may be TRBD2 (5 bases). V lost 5 bases and J lost 2, with 17 bases in between. The CDR3 has 15 amino acids. Germline V gives CDR1 SGHDT, CDR2 YYEEEE. CDR3 amino acids: CASSNFVAGPYEQYF. CDR3 in DNA: TGTGCCAGCAGTAATTTCGTGGCGGGCCCCTACGAGCAGTACTTC.

This clone was detected only once. The same CDR3 also results from other DNA sequences found in this sample. The genes are TRBV28 and TRBJ1-6, with D perhaps TRBD1 (6 bases). CDR1 and CDR2 (germline): MDHEN, SYDVKM. CDR3 length: 15 amino acids. V lost 2 bases and J lost 4, with 9 bases in between. In nucleotides, the CDR3 is TGTGCCAGCAGTTTACAGGGGACTTATAATTCACCCCTCCACTTT. Its protein product is CASSLQGTYNSPLHF.

V usage is TRBV28 and J usage is TRBJ2-7; D unresolved. Per germline, CDR1 MDHEN and CDR2 SYDVKM. With 4 bases removed from V and 3 bases from J, the gap between germline ends came to 7 bases. The CDR3 extends over 12 amino acids. CDR3 in DNA: TGTGCCAGCAGTTCTCCCAACTACGAGCAGTACTTC. The encoded protein is CASSSPNYEQYF.

The chain couples TRBV5-6 to TRBJ2-5; D ambiguous. The germline CDR1 and CDR2 sequences are SGHDT and YYEEEE. The CDR3 is 14 residues long. Trimming cost V 3 bases and J 5 bases, with 14 bases left between them. The CDR3 coding sequence is TGTGCCAGCAGCTCCAGAGTGGCGTGGGAGACCCAGTACTTC. Translation: CASSSRVAWETQYF.

CDR3 protein: CASATGTGVLRTGELFF. The CDR3 DNA is TGTGCCAGCGCGACCGGGACAGGGGTGCTTCGGACCGGGGAGCTGTTTTTT. The chain employs TRBV18 and TRBJ2-2, with 10 bases lining up with TRBD1. V shed 8 bases, J shed 5 bases, and the junction held 14 bases outside the gene matches. The germline CDR1 and CDR2 sequences are KGHSH and LQKENI. CDR3 size: 17 residues.